The clone carrying this TCR beta chain was counted ten times or more. This sample is part of a study of kidney transplant recipient with SARS-CoV-2 infection. TCRdb re-called the reads through MiXCR, storing one row per CDR3 protein. Of 200,000 to 300,000 distinct CDR3 sequences listed, around 28% are singletons. V shed 1 base and J shed 1 base, with 17 bases lying between them. The V gene's germline CDR1 is SQVTM and CDR2 ANQGSEA. This CDR3 is 17 amino acids long. Specimen: a blood sample, collected at baseline and on approximately day 120 from a kidney transplant recipient. The chain links TRBV29-1 to TRBJ2-1; D is perhaps TRBD2 (6 bases). The TCR was taken from a male patient in his 30s who had COVID-19 and was a kidney transplant recipient. Part of the T cell pool may stem from the graft donor. CDR3 DNA: TGCAGCGTTGAAGCCCCTGACGGGACTCCATCCTACAATGAGCAGTTCTTC. This sequence encodes CSVEAPDGTPSYNEQFF.